This T cell receptor beta chain emerged from a study of T-cell memory formation after mild COVID-19. Ten or more counts support this clonotype. The antigen is undetermined. Broader study findings: Contracting clones, day 15 to 85, had balanced CD4/CD8, and later expanders favored CD4+.

This CDR3 is built from 16 residues. Trimming removed 4 bases from V and 0 bases from J; junction bases left unmatched: 6. Germline loops: CDR1 SEHNR, CDR2 FQNEAQ (reference sequence). TCRdb independently ran MiXCR on the 5' RACE reads; one entry per CDR3 protein. The data contain fewer than 500,000 distinct CDR3 sequences, approximately 25% of them singletons. The V call is TRBV7-9, the J call TRBJ2-4; 7 bases line up with TRBD1. Sequenced: PBMCs or a T cell subset sorted from them (not recorded which). The sequence was obtained from an adult woman who had mild COVID-19 (a few samples of this study predate the infection). Cell type and time point are not known. The CDR3: CASSSTGALAKNIQYF. The DNA for the CDR3 is TGTGCCAGCAGCTCCACAGGGGCCCTAGCCAAAAACATTCAGTACTTC.